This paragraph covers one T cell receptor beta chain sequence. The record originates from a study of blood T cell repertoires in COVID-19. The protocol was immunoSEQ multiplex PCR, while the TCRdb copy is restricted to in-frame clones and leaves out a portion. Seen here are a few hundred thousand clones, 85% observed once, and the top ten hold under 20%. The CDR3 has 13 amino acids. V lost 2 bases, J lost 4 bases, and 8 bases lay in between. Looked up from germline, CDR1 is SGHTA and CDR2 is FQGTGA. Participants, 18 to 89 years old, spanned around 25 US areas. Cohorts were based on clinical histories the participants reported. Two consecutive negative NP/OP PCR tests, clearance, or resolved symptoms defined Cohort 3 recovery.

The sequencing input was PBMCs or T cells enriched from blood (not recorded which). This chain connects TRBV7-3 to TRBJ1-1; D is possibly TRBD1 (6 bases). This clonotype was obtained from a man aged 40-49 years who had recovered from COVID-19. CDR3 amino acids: CASSLGGSTEAFF. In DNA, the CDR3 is TGTGCCAGCAGCTTAGGGGGCTCCACTGAAGCTTTCTTT.